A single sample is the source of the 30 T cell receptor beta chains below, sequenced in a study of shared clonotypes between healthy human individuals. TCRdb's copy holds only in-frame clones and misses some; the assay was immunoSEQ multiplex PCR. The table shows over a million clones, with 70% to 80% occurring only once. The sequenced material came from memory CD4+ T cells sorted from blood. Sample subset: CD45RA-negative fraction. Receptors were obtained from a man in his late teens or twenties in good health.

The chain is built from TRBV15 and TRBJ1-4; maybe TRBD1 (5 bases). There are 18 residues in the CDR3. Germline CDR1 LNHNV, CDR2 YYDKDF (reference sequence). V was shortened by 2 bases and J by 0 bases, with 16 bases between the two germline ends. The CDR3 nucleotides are TGTGCCACCAGCAGACGATTAACAGGCATAGCAACTAATGAAAAACTGTTTTTT. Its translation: CATSRRLTGIATNEKLFF.

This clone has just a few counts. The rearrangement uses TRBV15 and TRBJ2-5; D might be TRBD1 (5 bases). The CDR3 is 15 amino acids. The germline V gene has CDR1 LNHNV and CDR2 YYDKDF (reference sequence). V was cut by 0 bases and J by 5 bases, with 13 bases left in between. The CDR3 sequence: CATSRDFRVDETQYF. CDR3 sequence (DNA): TGTGCCACCAGCAGAGATTTCAGGGTCGACGAGACCCAGTACTTC.

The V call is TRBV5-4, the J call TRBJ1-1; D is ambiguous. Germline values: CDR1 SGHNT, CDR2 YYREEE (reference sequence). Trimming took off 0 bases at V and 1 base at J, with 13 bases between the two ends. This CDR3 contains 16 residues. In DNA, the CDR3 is TGTGCCAGCAGCTTGGGGGGTCGCCGAGGGAACACTGAAGCTTTCTTT. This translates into CASSLGGRRGNTEAFF.

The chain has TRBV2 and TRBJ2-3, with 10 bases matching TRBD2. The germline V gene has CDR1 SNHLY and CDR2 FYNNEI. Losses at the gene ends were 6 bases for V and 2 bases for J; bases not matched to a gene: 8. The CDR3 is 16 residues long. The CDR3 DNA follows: TGTGCCAGCAGGGCAGATCTAGCGGGAGCCACAGATACGCAGTATTTT. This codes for CASRADLAGATDTQYF.

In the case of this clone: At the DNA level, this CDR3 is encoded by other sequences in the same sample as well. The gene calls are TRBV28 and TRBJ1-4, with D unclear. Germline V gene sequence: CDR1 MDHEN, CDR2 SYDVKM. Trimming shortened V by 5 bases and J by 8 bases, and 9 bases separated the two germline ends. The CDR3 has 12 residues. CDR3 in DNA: TGTGCCAGCAGTCTACAACGAGAAAAACTGTTTTTT. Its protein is CASSLQREKLFF.

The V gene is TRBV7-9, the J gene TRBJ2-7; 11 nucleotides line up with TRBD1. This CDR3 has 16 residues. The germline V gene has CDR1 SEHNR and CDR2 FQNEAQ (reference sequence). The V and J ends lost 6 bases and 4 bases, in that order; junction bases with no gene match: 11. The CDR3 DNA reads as TGTGCCAGCAGTTTTGGACAGGGGGCGTTTGCGTACGAGCAGTACTTC. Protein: CASSFGQGAFAYEQYF.

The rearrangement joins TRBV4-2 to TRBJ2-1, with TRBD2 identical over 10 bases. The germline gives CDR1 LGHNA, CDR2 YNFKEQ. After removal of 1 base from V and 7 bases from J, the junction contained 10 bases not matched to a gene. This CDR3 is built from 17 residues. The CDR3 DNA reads TGTGCCAGCAGCCAAGGGTTAGCGGGGGGATCCCAAAATGAGCAGTTCTTC. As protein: CASSQGLAGGSQNEQFF.

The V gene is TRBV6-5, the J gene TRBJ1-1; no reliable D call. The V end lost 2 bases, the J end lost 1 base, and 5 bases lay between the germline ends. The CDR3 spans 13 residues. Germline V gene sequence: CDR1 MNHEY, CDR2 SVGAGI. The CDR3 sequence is CASSYNGNTEAFF. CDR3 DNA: TGTGCCAGCAGTTACAACGGGAACACTGAAGCTTTCTTT.

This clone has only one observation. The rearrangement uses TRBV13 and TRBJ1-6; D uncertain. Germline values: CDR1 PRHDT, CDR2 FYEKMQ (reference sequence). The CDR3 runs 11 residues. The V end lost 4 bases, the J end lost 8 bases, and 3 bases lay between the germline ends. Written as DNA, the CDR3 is TGTGCCAGCAGCTCCGATTCACCCCTCCACTTT. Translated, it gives CASSSDSPLHF.

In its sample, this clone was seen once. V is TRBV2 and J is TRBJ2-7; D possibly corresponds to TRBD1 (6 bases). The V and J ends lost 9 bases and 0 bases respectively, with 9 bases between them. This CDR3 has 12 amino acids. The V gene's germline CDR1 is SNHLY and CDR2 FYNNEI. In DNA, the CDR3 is TGTGCCAGTCGGGACATCTCCTACGAGCAGTACTTC. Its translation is CASRDISYEQYF.

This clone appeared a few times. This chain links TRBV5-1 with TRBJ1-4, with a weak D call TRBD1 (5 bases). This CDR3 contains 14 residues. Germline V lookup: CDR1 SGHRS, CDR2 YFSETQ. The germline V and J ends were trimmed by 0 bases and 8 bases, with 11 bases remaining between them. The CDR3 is CASSLGQKDEKLFF. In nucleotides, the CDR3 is TGCGCCAGCAGCTTGGGACAGAAGGACGAAAAACTGTTTTTT.

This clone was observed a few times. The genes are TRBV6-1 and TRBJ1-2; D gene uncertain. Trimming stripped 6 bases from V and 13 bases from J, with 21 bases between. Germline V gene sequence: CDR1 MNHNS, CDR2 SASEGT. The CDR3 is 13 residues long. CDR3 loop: CASSPPGGFSSTF. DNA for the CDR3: TGTGCCAGCAGCCCCCCAGGCGGGTTTAGTAGCACCTTC.

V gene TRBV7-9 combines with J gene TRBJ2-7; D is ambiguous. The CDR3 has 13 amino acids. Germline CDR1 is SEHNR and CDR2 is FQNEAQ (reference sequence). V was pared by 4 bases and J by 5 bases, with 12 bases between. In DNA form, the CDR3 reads TGTGCCAGCAGCTGGACCTCGACGGACGAGCAGTACTTC. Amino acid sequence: CASSWTSTDEQYF.

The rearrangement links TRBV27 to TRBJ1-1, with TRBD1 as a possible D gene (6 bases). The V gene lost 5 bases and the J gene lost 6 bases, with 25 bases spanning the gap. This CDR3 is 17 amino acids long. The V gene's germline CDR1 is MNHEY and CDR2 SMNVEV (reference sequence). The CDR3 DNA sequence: TGTGCCAGCAGTCGACATCGGACAGACGCGAATCGACCTGAAGCTTTCTTT. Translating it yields CASSRHRTDANRPEAFF.

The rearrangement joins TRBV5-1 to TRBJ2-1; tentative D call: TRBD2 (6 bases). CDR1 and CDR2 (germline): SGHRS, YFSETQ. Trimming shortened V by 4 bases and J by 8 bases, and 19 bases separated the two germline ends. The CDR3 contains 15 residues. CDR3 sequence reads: CASSAPGSRSYEQFF. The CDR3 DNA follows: TGCGCCAGCAGCGCACCCGGGAGCAGGTCGTATGAGCAGTTCTTC.

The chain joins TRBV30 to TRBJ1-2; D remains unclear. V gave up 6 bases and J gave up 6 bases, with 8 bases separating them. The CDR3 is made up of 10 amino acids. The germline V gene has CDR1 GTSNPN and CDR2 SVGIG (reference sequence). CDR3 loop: CACTTDGYTF. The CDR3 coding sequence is TGTGCCTGCACTACAGATGGCTACACCTTC.

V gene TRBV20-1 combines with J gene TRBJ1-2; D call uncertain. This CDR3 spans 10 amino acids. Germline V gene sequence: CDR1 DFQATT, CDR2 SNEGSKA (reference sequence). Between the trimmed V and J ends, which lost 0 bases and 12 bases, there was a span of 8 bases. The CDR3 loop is CSARDLRHTF. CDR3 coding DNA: TGCAGTGCTAGAGACCTACGTCACACCTTC.

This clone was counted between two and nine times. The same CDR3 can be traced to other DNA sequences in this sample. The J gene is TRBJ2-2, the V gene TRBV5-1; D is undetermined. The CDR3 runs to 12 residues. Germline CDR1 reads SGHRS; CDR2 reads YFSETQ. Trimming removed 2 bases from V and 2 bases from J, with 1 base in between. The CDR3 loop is CASSFNTGELFF. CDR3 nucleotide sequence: TGCGCCAGCAGCTTCAACACCGGGGAGCTGTTTTTT.

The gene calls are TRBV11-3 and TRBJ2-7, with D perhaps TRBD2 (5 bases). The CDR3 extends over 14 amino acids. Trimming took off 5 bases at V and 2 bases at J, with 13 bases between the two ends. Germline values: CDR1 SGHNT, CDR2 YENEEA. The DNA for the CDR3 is TGTGCCAGCAGCCAAAGAGACGGGACCTACGAGCAGTACTTC. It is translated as CASSQRDGTYEQYF.

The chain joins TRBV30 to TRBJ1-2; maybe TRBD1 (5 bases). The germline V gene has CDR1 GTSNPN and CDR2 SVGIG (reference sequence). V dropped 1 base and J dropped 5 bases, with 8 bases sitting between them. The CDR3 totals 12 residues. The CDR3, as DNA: TGTGCCTGGAGTGCCGGGACGTATGGCTACACCTTC. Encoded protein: CAWSAGTYGYTF.

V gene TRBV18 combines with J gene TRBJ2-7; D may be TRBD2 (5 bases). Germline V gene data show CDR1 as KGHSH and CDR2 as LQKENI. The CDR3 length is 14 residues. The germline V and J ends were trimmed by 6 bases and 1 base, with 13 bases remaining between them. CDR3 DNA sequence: TGTGCCAGCTCTCAAAGGGAGCCTTCCTACGAGCAGTACTTC. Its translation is CASSQREPSYEQYF. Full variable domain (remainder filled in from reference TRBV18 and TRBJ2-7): NAGVMQNPRHLVRRRGQEARLRCSPMKGHSHVYWYRQLPEEGLKFMVYLQKENIIDESGMPKERFSAEFPKEGPSILRIQQVVRGDSAAYFCASSQREPSYEQYFGPGTRLTVT.

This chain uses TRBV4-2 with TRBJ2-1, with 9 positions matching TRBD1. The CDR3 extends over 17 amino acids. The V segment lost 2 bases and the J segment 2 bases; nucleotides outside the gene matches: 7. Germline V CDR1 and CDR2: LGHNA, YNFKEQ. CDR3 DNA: TGTGCCAGCAGCCAATTTCCGGGACAGGGAGCCTACAATGAGCAGTTCTTC. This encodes CASSQFPGQGAYNEQFF.

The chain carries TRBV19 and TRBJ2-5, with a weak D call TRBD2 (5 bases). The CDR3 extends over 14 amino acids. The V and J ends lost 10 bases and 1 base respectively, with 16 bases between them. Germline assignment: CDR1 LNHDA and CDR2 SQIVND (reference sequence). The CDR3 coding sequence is TGTGCCACCCGCACTGGGGAGCGCCAAGAGACCCAGTACTTC. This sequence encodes CATRTGERQETQYF.

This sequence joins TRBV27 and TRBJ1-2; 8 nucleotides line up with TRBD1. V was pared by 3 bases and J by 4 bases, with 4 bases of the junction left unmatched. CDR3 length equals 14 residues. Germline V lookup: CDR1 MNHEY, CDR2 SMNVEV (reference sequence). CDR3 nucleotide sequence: TGTGCCAGCAGTTTCAGGGGGCTTGGCTATGGCTACACCTTC. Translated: CASSFRGLGYGYTF.

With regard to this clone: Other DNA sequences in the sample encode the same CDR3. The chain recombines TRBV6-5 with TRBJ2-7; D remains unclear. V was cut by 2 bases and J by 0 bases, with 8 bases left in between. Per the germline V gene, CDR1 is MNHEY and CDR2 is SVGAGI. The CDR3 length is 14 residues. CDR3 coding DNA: TGTGCCAGCAGTTACGGCGGCCGCTCCTACGAGCAGTACTTC. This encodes CASSYGGRSYEQYF.

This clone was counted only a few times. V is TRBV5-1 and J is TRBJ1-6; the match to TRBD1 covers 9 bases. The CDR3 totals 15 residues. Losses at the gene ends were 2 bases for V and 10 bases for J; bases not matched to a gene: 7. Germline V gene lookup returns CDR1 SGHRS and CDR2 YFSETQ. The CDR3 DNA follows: TGCGCCAGCAGCTTACCGGGACAGGGCGGATCACCCCTCCACTTT. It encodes CASSLPGQGGSPLHF.

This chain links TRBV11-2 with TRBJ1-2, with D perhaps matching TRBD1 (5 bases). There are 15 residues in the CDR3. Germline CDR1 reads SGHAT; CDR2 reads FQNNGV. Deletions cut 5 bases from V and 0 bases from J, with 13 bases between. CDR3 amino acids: CASSGLQASNYGYTF. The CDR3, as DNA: TGTGCCAGCAGCGGATTACAGGCTTCTAACTATGGCTACACCTTC.

The CDR3 here is CASSNRLGRYSNQPQHF. The CDR3 region has the DNA TGTGCCAGCAGTAATAGATTGGGCAGGTATAGCAATCAGCCCCAGCATTTT. This chain joins TRBV28 and TRBJ1-5; D unresolved. This CDR3 region has 17 residues. Germline V gene sequence: CDR1 MDHEN, CDR2 SYDVKM. Trimming took off 5 bases at V and 0 bases at J, with 17 bases between the two ends.

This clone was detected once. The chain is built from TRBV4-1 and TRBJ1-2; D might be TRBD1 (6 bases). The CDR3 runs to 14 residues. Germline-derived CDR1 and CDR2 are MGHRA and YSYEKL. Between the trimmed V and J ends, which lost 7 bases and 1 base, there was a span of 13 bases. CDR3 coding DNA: TGCGCCAGCACCCCCGACAGGAGTAACTATGGCTACACCTTC. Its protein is CASTPDRSNYGYTF.

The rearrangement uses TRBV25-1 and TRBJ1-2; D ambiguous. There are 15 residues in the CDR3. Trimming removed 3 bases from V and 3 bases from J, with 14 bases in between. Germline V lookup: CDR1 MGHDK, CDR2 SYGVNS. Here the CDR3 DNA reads TGTGCCAGCAGTGACCTCGGTCAGGCCTACTATGGCTACACCTTC. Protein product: CASSDLGQAYYGYTF.